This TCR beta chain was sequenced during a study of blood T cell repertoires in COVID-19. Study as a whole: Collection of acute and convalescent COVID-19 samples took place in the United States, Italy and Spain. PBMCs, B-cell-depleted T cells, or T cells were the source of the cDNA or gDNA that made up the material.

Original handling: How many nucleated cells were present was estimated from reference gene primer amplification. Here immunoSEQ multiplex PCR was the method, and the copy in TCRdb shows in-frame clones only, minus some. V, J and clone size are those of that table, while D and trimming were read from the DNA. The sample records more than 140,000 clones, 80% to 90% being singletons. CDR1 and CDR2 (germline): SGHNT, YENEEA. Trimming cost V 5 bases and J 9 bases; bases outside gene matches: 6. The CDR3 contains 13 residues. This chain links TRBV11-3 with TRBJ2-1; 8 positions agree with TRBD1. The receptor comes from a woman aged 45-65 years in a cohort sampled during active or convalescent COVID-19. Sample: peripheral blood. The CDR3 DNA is TGTGCCAGCAGCCTGCAGGGGGCGGCTGAGCAGTTCTTC. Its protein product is CASSLQGAAEQFF. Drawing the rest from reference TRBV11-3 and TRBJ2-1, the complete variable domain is EAGVVQSPRYKIIEKKQPVAFWCNPISGHNTLYWYLQNLGQGPELLIRYENEEAVDDSQLPKDRFSAERLKGVDSTLKIQPAELGDSAVYLCASSLQGAAEQFFGPGTRLTVL.